The 28 T cell receptor beta chains listed next were all sequenced from one sample in a study of T cells in women clearing cervical HPV infection. Clones were sequenced by immunoSEQ multiplex PCR, and TCRdb holds only the in-frame ones, with some missing. Here the sample table reports approximately 30,000 clones. The material sequenced was blood buffy coat. The receptors derive from a woman between 18 and 69 years old with a cervical HPV16 infection that either progressed to CIN3+ or cleared (not recorded which).

As for this clone: The sequence runs out 3 residues before the end of the CDR3; the remainder is reconstructed from the germline J gene. The chain combines TRBV7-2 with TRBJ1-1; unclear D gene. CDR1 is SGHTA and CDR2 is FQGNSA in the germline V gene. The CDR3 is 16 residues long. The V and J ends lost 0 bases and 1 base respectively, with 12 bases between them. Here the CDR3 reads CASSLAFYAGNTEAFF. The covered CDR3 bases are TGTGCCAGCAGCTTAGCCTTTTACGCGGGGAACACTGAA.

Details on this clone: The CDR3 end falls 3 residues outside the read, so it is completed with the germline J gene. The chain uses TRBV29-1 and TRBJ2-2; possible D gene TRBD2, 5 bases. Germline CDR1 reads SQVTM; CDR2 reads ANQGSEA. Deletions cut 5 bases from V and 3 bases from J, with 16 bases between. The CDR3 contains 15 residues. The CDR3 reads CSVSKSSPYTGELFF. The CDR3 bases that were read are TGCAGCGTTTCTAAGTCTAGCCCATACACCGGGGAG.

Remarks on this clone: The sequence runs out 3 residues before the end of the CDR3; the remainder is reconstructed from the germline J gene. V gene TRBV29-1 combines with J gene TRBJ1-2, with TRBD1 identical over 7 bases. The CDR3 has 12 amino acids. Germline loops: CDR1 SQVTM, CDR2 ANQGSEA. After removal of 7 bases from V and 6 bases from J, the junction contained 8 bases not matched to a gene. CDR3 protein: CSGRRGVDGYTF. Incomplete CDR3 DNA: TGCAGCGGTCGCAGGGGGGTCGATGGC.

A remark on this clone: The read gets to within 3 residues of the CDR3 end, and the germline J gene fills in the rest. Other DNA variants within this sample encode the same CDR3. The chain links TRBV19 to TRBJ1-3, with TRBD1 matching 8 bases. The CDR3 has 18 residues. Germline values: CDR1 LNHDA, CDR2 SQIVND (reference sequence). Trimming removed 3 bases from V and 7 bases from J; junction bases left unmatched: 17. CDR3 DNA (partial): TGTGCCAGTAGTATGCCCTCAGGCAGACAGGGGATGGTGAACACC. Translating it yields CASSMPSGRQGMVNT. The CDR3 reads in full as CASSMPSGRQGMVNTIYF.

The chain's CDR3 is CASSSGYNEQFF. The part of the CDR3 DNA that was read is TGTGCCAGCAGTTCAGGGTACAATGAG. V and J are TRBV27 and TRBJ2-1; a weak D match, TRBD1 (5 bases). The sequenced fragment ends 3 residues before the CDR3 boundary, so the rest is inferred from the germline J gene. Trimming took off 4 bases at V and 4 bases at J, with 5 bases between the two ends. CDR3 length: 12 residues. In germline, CDR1 is MNHEY, CDR2 SMNVEV (reference sequence).

About this clone itself: The CDR3 end is not reached by the read, which stops 3 residues before it; the germline J gene fills it in. The chain is built from TRBV18 and TRBJ1-4; perhaps TRBD1 as D (6 bases). The V end was cut by 6 bases, the J end by 1 base, with 18 bases between. CDR1 and CDR2 from the germline V gene are KGHSH and LQKENI. The CDR3 consists of 17 residues. The CDR3 is CASSPSIPTGTNEKLFF. The covered CDR3 bases are TGTGCCAGCTCCCCCTCTATACCGACAGGAACTAATGAAAAA.

Notes on this clone: The read ends 3 residues shy of where the CDR3 ends; the end is completed using the germline J gene. The chain has TRBV20-1 and TRBJ2-3, with a weak D call TRBD1 (6 bases). The CDR3 extends over 13 amino acids. CDR1 and CDR2 from the germline V gene are DFQATT and SNEGSKA (reference sequence). CDR3 amino acids: CSAAQGSNQPQYF. The sequenced part of the CDR3 DNA is TGCAGTGCAGCCCAGGGGTCCAATCAGCCG.

Note on this clone: From the germline J gene comes the end of the CDR3, since the read stops 3 residues before it. This chain uses TRBV7-2 with TRBJ1-4; 12 bases agree with TRBD1. This CDR3 contains 14 residues. The germline CDR1 and CDR2 sequences are SGHTA and FQGNSA. Losses at the gene ends were 4 bases for V and 8 bases for J; bases not matched to a gene: 2. The chain's CDR3 is CASSWDRGHEKLFF. The CDR3 DNA, read in part, is TGTGCCAGCAGCTGGGACAGGGGGCACGAAAAA.

Points on this clone: The CDR3 extends 3 residues past the end of the read, so its final part is completed from the germline J gene. The chain couples TRBV6-2 or TRBV6-3 to TRBJ1-2, with D perhaps TRBD1 (6 bases). Germline CDR1 reads MNHEY; CDR2 reads SVGEGT. The CDR3 contains 16 residues. The CDR3 reads CASSYRTVIRVGGYTF. Partial CDR3 DNA: TGTGCCAGCAGTTATCGGACAGTAATTCGGGTCGGGGGC.

A note on this clone: The CDR3 end lies 3 residues beyond the end of the read and is filled in from the germline J gene. V gene TRBV20-1 combines with J gene TRBJ1-1; D ambiguous. The CDR3 runs 15 residues. The V end was cut by 0 bases, the J end by 4 bases, with 15 bases between. Germline loops: CDR1 DFQATT, CDR2 SNEGSKA (reference sequence). CDR3 amino acids: CSARDMTPEGTEAFF. The covered CDR3 bases are TGCAGTGCTAGAGATATGACCCCGGAGGGCACTGAA.

As for this clone: The CDR3 end is not reached by the read, which stops 3 residues before it; the germline J gene fills it in. The J gene is TRBJ2-2, the V gene TRBV30; possible D gene TRBD1, 5 bases. The CDR3 covers 13 residues. Germline values: CDR1 GTSNPN, CDR2 SVGIG (reference sequence). The sequenced CDR3 bases are TGTGCCTGGACCCGGACAAATAATTCACCG. This encodes CAWTRTNNSP. The complete CDR3 reads CAWTRTNNSPLFF.

In regard to this clone: The read terminates 3 residues ahead of where the CDR3 ends, so the germline J gene completes it. The chain links TRBV20-1 to TRBJ2-4; perhaps TRBD2 as D (6 bases). This CDR3 comprises 14 residues. Per the germline V gene, CDR1 is DFQATT and CDR2 is SNEGSKA (reference sequence). The CDR3 loop is CSARDGKVDYGQYF. The CDR3 bases that were read are TGCAGTGCTAGAGATGGGAAAGTGGACTATGGT.

With respect to this clone: The read is 3 residues too short to cover the CDR3 end, so that end is filled in from the germline J gene. J is TRBJ1-2 and V is TRBV7-2; no clear D. Germline CDR1 and CDR2: SGHTA and FQGNSA. The CDR3 sequence is 15 residues long. The CDR3 DNA, read in part, is TGTGCCAGCAGCTTATGGGCCCTGAGCTCCTACGAC. The encoded protein is CASSLWALSSYD. From start to end, the CDR3 is CASSLWALSSYDYTF. Based on the CDR3 plus reference TRBV7-2 and TRBJ1-2, the full variable domain is GAGVSQSPSNKVTEKGKDVELRCDPISGHTALYWYRQSLGQGLEFLIYFQGNSAPDKSGLPSDRFSAERTGGSVSTLTIQRTQQEDSAVYLCASSLWALSSYDYTFGSGTRLTVV.

Remarks on this clone: The CDR3 is cut off 3 residues early in the read; its end comes from the germline J gene. V and J are TRBV20-1 and TRBJ1-2, with 9 bases lining up with TRBD1. The V segment lost 4 bases and the J segment 7 bases; nucleotides outside the gene matches: 7. Germline V gives CDR1 DFQATT, CDR2 SNEGSKA (reference sequence). This CDR3 comprises 13 residues. CDR3 bases read: TGCAGTGCTACGGACAGGGGAGTTGCTGGC. Translating it yields CSATDRGVAG. In full, the CDR3 is CSATDRGVAGYTF.

On this clone itself: An end of the junction does not agree with germline; a read error may underlie this. The CDR3 is cut off 3 residues early in the read; its end comes from the germline J gene. Other DNA sequences in this sample translate to the same CDR3. The rearrangement links TRBV30 to TRBJ1-3, with unresolved D. The CDR3 totals 14 residues. Germline V gene data show CDR1 as GTSNPN and CDR2 as SVGIG (reference sequence). CDR3 loop: CAWSIGFSGNTIYF. The CDR3 DNA, read in part, is TGTGCCTGGAGTATCGGGTTCTCTGGAAACACA.

Regarding this clone: The CDR3 goes on 3 residues after the read ends, and that part is filled in from the germline J gene. This chain links TRBV7-3 with TRBJ1-5, with 8 bases aligning to TRBD1. This CDR3 has 14 residues. V lost 2 bases and J lost 7; bases outside the gene matches: 4. The germline gives CDR1 SGHTA, CDR2 FQGTGA. Incomplete CDR3 DNA: TGTGCCAGCAGCTTACAGGGGGCTAGGCAGCCC. It is translated as CASSLQGARQP. The complete CDR3 sequence is CASSLQGARQPQHF.

Comment on this clone: The read finishes 3 residues shy of the CDR3 end, and the germline J gene is used to complete it. V and J are TRBV29-1 and TRBJ2-1, with a weak D call TRBD1 (5 bases). V lost 0 bases and J 0 bases, leaving 12 bases between the germline ends. CDR3 length equals 16 residues. Per germline, CDR1 SQVTM and CDR2 ANQGSEA. CDR3 bases read: TGCAGCGTTGAAGATCTGCCAGGGCTCTCCTACAATGAG. Translation gives CSVEDLPGLSYNE. The complete CDR3 protein is CSVEDLPGLSYNEQFF.

On this clone: The sequenced fragment ends 3 residues before the CDR3 boundary, so the rest is inferred from the germline J gene. V usage is TRBV18 and J usage is TRBJ2-4, with D possibly being TRBD1 (6 bases). The CDR3 sequence is 13 residues long. Germline CDR1 and CDR2: KGHSH and LQKENI. Incomplete CDR3 DNA: TGTGCCAGCTCACTCACAGGGAACTATGGT. Protein sequence: CASSLTGNYG. The whole CDR3 sequence is CASSLTGNYGQYF.

On this clone itself: The read terminates 3 residues ahead of where the CDR3 ends, so the germline J gene completes it. J is TRBJ2-4 and V is TRBV19, with 7 bases fitting TRBD1. V shed 5 bases and J 9 bases; nucleotides not matched to a gene: 10. Germline values: CDR1 LNHDA, CDR2 SQIVND (reference sequence). The CDR3 runs 14 residues. CDR3 loop: CASSLTGTPGIQYF. The sequenced CDR3 bases are TGTGCCAGTAGTTTGACAGGGACCCCGGGCATT.

Turning to this clone: The CDR3 is cut off 3 residues early in the read; its end comes from the germline J gene. The chain employs TRBV4-1 and TRBJ2-5; 13 positions match TRBD2. The V gene end was trimmed by 3 bases and the J gene end by 1 base; junction bases not matched to a gene: 5. Germline-derived CDR1 and CDR2 are MGHRA and YSYEKL. The CDR3 extends over 17 amino acids. Incomplete CDR3 DNA: TGCGCCAGCAGCCAGTTGGGACTAGCGGGGTTCCAAGAGACC. This sequence encodes CASSQLGLAGFQET. The complete CDR3 sequence is CASSQLGLAGFQETQYF.

Comments on this clone: The observed sequence ends 3 residues before the CDR3 terminus, with the missing tail filled in from the germline J gene. The chain uses TRBV6-2 or TRBV6-3 and TRBJ2-2, with D maybe TRBD1 (5 bases). V shed 5 bases and J shed 6 bases, with 10 bases lying between them. The CDR3 loop spans 13 amino acids. CDR1 MNHEY and CDR2 SVGEGT come from the germline V gene. The CDR3 spells CASSRDRAGELFF. The CDR3 DNA, read in part, is TGTGCCAGCAGTCGTGACAGAGCCGGGGAG.

As for this clone: Read coverage stops 3 residues before the CDR3 terminus; the germline J gene supplies the remainder. The chain combines TRBV30 with TRBJ1-2; 9 nucleotides align to TRBD1. The CDR3 is 15 amino acids. Germline V lookup: CDR1 GTSNPN, CDR2 SVGIG (reference sequence). The sequenced CDR3 bases are TGTGCCTGGAGTGCTCCGGGACAGGGCGTCTACGAC. Translated, it gives CAWSAPGQGVYD. The entire CDR3 is CAWSAPGQGVYDYTF.

In the case of this clone: The read ends 3 residues early relative to the CDR3; the germline J gene fills the gap. This chain links TRBV12-3 or TRBV12-4 with TRBJ1-6; no reliable D call. Trimming pared 2 bases from V and 0 bases from J, leaving 5 bases between. The CDR3 covers 15 residues. CDR3 protein: CASSLQSSYNSPLHF. Incomplete CDR3 DNA: TGTGCCAGCAGTTTACAGAGCTCCTATAATTCACCC.

Regarding this clone: The CDR3 is cut off 3 residues early in the read; its end comes from the germline J gene. Distinct nucleotide sequences in the sample also encode this CDR3. V is TRBV30 and J is TRBJ1-5, with D possibly matching TRBD1 (5 bases). Germline CDR1 and CDR2: GTSNPN and SVGIG (reference sequence). The CDR3 is 13 amino acids. The V end lost 0 bases, the J end lost 5 bases, and 8 bases lay between the germline ends. The CDR3 protein is CAWSVRGDQPQHF. CDR3 DNA, as far as it was read: TGTGCCTGGAGTGTACGAGGGGATCAGCCC.

With regard to this clone: From the germline J gene comes the end of the CDR3, since the read stops 3 residues before it. The chain combines TRBV10-3 with TRBJ2-3; 13 bases match TRBD2. The CDR3 length is 14 residues. V gave up 6 bases and J gave up 3 bases; unmatched junction bases: 0. CDR1 and CDR2 (germline): ENHRY, SYGVKD. The CDR3 protein is CAIRTSGRTDTQYF. Incomplete CDR3 DNA: TGTGCCATCAGGACTAGCGGGAGGACAGATACG.

To note about this clone: Sequencing ends 3 residues short of the CDR3 end; the germline J gene provides the rest. V gene TRBV11-3 combines with J gene TRBJ2-7, with TRBD1 matching over 7 bases. This CDR3 is 14 amino acids long. V trimming: 6 bases; J trimming: 5 bases; junction bases outside the gene matches: 10. Germline V gene lookup returns CDR1 SGHNT and CDR2 YENEEA. Partial CDR3 DNA: TGTGCCAGCAGTCAAATTACAGGGGTCAACGAG. Translating gives CASSQITGVNE. From start to end, the CDR3 is CASSQITGVNEQYF.

A word on this clone: The read ends 3 residues early relative to the CDR3; the germline J gene fills the gap. The V call is TRBV25-1, the J call TRBJ2-5; the match to TRBD1 covers 9 bases. Trimming at V came to 5 bases and at J to 4 bases, leaving 11 bases not matched to a gene. The germline V gene encodes CDR1 MGHDK and CDR2 SYGVNS. The CDR3 has 16 residues. CDR3 amino acids: CASSYDRDRVGETQYF. The sequenced CDR3 bases are TGTGCCAGCAGTTATGACCGGGACAGGGTAGGAGAGACC. The full variable domain, completed using reference TRBV25-1 and TRBJ2-5, is EADIYQTPRYLVIGTGKKITLECSQTMGHDKMYWYQQDPGMELHLIHYSYGVNSTEKGDLSSESTVSRIRTEHFPLTLESARPSHTSQYLCASSYDRDRVGETQYFGPGTRLLVL.

Concerning this clone itself: The read is 3 residues too short to cover the CDR3 end, so that end is filled in from the germline J gene. V usage is TRBV2 and J usage is TRBJ1-4; 8 bases match TRBD1. The CDR3 is 15 residues long. Germline CDR1 SNHLY, CDR2 FYNNEI. The covered CDR3 bases are TGTGCCAGCAGTGAGCAACAGGGGGTCGGCTCACCA. It is translated as CASSEQQGVGSP. The CDR3 in full is CASSEQQGVGSPLFF.